A single sample is the source of the 19 T cell receptor beta chains below, sequenced in a study of cytomegalovirus exposure and HLA in healthy donors. The PCR used 60 Vbeta and 13 Jbeta primers. TCRdb keeps only in-frame clones here, not all; method: immunoSEQ multiplex PCR. The sample has some 170,000 clones; 81% are singletons. What was sequenced was PBMCs. These receptors all come from a woman between 18 and 29 years old in good health and CMV-seropositive.

The CDR3 DNA reads as TGTGCCAGCAGCTCTGAGTTAATCTCGGGGGCCCTCCACTTT. Its protein product is CASSSELISGALHF. The rearrangement joins TRBV5-6 to TRBJ1-6; possible D gene TRBD1, 5 bases. Per the germline V gene, CDR1 is SGHDT and CDR2 is YYEEEE. Trimming removed 3 bases at V and 14 bases at J, with 18 bases between. The CDR3 sequence is 14 residues long.

This chain links TRBV5-6 with TRBJ1-4; 10 bases agree with TRBD1. V shed 2 bases and J 7 bases; nucleotides not matched to a gene: 5. Germline-derived CDR1 and CDR2 are SGHDT and YYEEEE. This CDR3 is 15 amino acids long. CDR3 coding DNA: TGTGCCAGCAGCTTACCCCGGACAGGGGGTGAAAAACTGTTTTTT. Its protein is CASSLPRTGGEKLFF. Full variable domain (missing parts from reference TRBV5-6 and TRBJ1-4): DAGVTQSPTHLIKTRGQQVTLRCSPKSGHDTVSWYQQALGQGPQFIFQYYEEEERQRGNFPDRFSGHQFPNYSSELNVNALLLGDSALYLCASSLPRTGGEKLFFGSGTQLSVL.

The J gene is TRBJ1-2, the V gene TRBV4-3; TRBD1 might be the D (5 bases). This CDR3 has 15 amino acids. The V gene lost 1 base and the J gene lost 6 bases, with 15 bases spanning the gap. Looked up from germline, CDR1 is LGHNA and CDR2 is YSLEER. The CDR3 region is CASSQGGPGSDGYTF. CDR3 nucleotide sequence: TGCGCCAGCAGCCAAGGGGGCCCAGGGTCAGATGGCTACACCTTC.

The chain combines TRBV7-9 with TRBJ2-7; 7 positions agree with TRBD1. CDR3 length: 13 residues. V gave up 4 bases and J gave up 3 bases; unmatched junction bases: 3. Germline V lookup: CDR1 SEHNR, CDR2 FQNEAQ (reference sequence). The CDR3: CASSSPGGYEQYF. Written as DNA, the CDR3 is TGTGCCAGCAGCTCACCAGGGGGCTACGAGCAGTACTTC.

This chain connects TRBV2 to TRBJ1-6, with 10 bases identical to TRBD1. CDR1 is SNHLY, CDR2 FYNNEI, per germline. V trimming: 4 bases; J trimming: 5 bases; junction bases outside the gene matches: 2. The CDR3 runs to 15 residues. The CDR3 reads CASSVGQGDNSPLHF. The CDR3 DNA reads as TGTGCCAGCAGTGTAGGACAGGGGGATAATTCACCCCTCCACTTT.

The V call is TRBV6-1, the J call TRBJ2-6, with TRBD1 matching 7 bases. From germline, CDR1 is MNHNS and CDR2 SASEGT. CDR3 size: 18 residues. Trimming took 2 bases from V and 4 from J; bases not matched to a gene: 11. CDR3 coding DNA: TGTGCCAGCAGTGAAATCGGTTACAGGGGTCGGGGGGCCAACGTCCTGACTTTC. It yields the protein CASSEIGYRGRGANVLTF.

V usage is TRBV30 and J usage is TRBJ1-6; 9 bases are a match to TRBD1. This CDR3 spans 13 amino acids. Germline CDR1 and CDR2: GTSNPN and SVGIG (reference sequence). V dropped 4 bases and J dropped 7; count of bases not matched to a gene: 2. The CDR3 protein is CAWIGTGNSPLHF. The DNA for the CDR3 is TGTGCCTGGATCGGGACAGGGAATTCACCCCTCCACTTT. Full variable domain (missing parts from reference TRBV30 and TRBJ1-6): SQTIHQWPATLVQPVGSPLSLECTVEGTSNPNLYWYRQAAGRGLQLLFYSVGIGQISSEVPQNLSASRPQDRQFILSSKKLLLSDSGFYLCAWIGTGNSPLHFGNGTRLTVT.

V and J are TRBV7-2 and TRBJ1-5; D might be TRBD1 (5 bases). The CDR3 is made up of 15 amino acids. Per the germline V gene, CDR1 is SGHTA and CDR2 is FQGNSA. The V and J ends lost 1 base and 2 bases respectively, with 9 bases between them. CDR3 sequence (DNA): TGTGCCAGCAGCTTAGTAGGGGAAGGCAATCAGCCCCAGCATTTT. Translation: CASSLVGEGNQPQHF. The whole variable domain, remainder taken from reference TRBV7-2 and TRBJ1-5, is GAGVSQSPSNKVTEKGKDVELRCDPISGHTALYWYRQSLGQGLEFLIYFQGNSAPDKSGLPSDRFSAERTGGSVSTLTIQRTQQEDSAVYLCASSLVGEGNQPQHFGDGTRLSIL.

The chain has TRBV2 and TRBJ2-5; the match to TRBD1 covers 7 bases. The CDR3 is 16 residues long. Germline V CDR1 and CDR2: SNHLY, FYNNEI. After removal of 8 bases from V and 3 bases from J, the junction contained 15 bases not matched to a gene. CDR3 nucleotides: TGTGCCAGCGGCCGACCGCTCGGGACAGTAGAAGAGACCCAGTACTTC. This encodes CASGRPLGTVEETQYF.

The rearrangement uses TRBV25-1 and TRBJ2-5, with TRBD1 as a possible D gene (6 bases). This CDR3 contains 15 residues. Germline assignment: CDR1 MGHDK and CDR2 SYGVNS. Between the trimmed V and J ends, which lost 0 bases and 5 bases, there was a span of 13 bases. This chain's CDR3 is CASSEYRAGVETQYF. The CDR3 DNA sequence: TGTGCCAGCAGTGAATATAGGGCAGGGGTGGAGACCCAGTACTTC.

The chain has TRBV2 and TRBJ1-3; D is uncertain. Between the trimmed V and J ends, which lost 8 bases and 0 bases, there was a span of 11 bases. The CDR3 runs to 14 residues. CDR1 and CDR2 (germline): SNHLY, FYNNEI. In nucleotides, the CDR3 is TGTGCCAGCCTCGAACAAAGCTCTGGAAACACCATATATTTT. Translated: CASLEQSSGNTIYF.

The rearrangement links TRBV7-9 to TRBJ2-1, with D possibly being TRBD2 (6 bases). Trimming removed 5 bases at V and 5 bases at J, with 19 bases between. The CDR3 has 16 amino acids. Germline CDR1 is SEHNR and CDR2 is FQNEAQ (reference sequence). CDR3 in DNA: TGTGCCAGCAGCCCGTGGGCCGGCAGGGAGGACAATGAGCAGTTCTTC. It encodes CASSPWAGREDNEQFF.

The chain uses TRBV7-2 and TRBJ1-1; 9 bases are shared with TRBD1. This CDR3 has 14 amino acids. CDR1 and CDR2 (germline): SGHTA, FQGNSA. The trim removed 6 bases at V and 3 bases at J, leaving 5 bases unmatched. CDR3 residues: CASRSWTGDTEAFF. The CDR3 DNA follows: TGTGCCAGCAGGTCTTGGACAGGGGACACTGAAGCTTTCTTT.

The chain recombines TRBV9 with TRBJ2-7; the match to TRBD2 covers 10 bases. After removal of 2 bases from V and 5 bases from J, the junction contained 7 bases not matched to a gene. Germline CDR1 is SGDLS and CDR2 is YYNGEE. The CDR3 runs 15 residues. CDR3 protein: CASSVGPSGGDEQYF. DNA for the CDR3: TGTGCCAGCAGCGTCGGACCTAGCGGGGGAGACGAGCAGTACTTC. Full variable domain (rest looked up from reference TRBV9 and TRBJ2-7): DSGVTQTPKHLITATGQRVTLRCSPRSGDLSVYWYQQSLDQGLQFLIQYYNGEERAKGNILERFSAQQFPDLHSELNLSSLELGDSALYFCASSVGPSGGDEQYFGPGTRLTVT.

The chain combines TRBV6-6 with TRBJ2-5, with a weak D call TRBD2 (6 bases). Between the trimmed V and J ends, which lost 5 bases and 4 bases, there was a span of 14 bases. The CDR3 runs to 14 residues. From germline, CDR1 is MNHNY and CDR2 SVGAGI (reference sequence). The CDR3 region has the DNA TGTGCCAGCAGTCTTCCTGTGGGGGGAGAGACCCAGTACTTC. Translation gives CASSLPVGGETQYF.

This clone was detected only a few times. V and J are TRBV5-6 and TRBJ1-1; D ambiguous. The CDR3 loop spans 13 amino acids. Looked up from germline, CDR1 is SGHDT and CDR2 is YYEEEE. The V end lost 1 base, the J end lost 6 bases, and 10 bases lay between the germline ends. The CDR3: CASSLYDLPEAFF. CDR3 in DNA: TGTGCCAGCAGCTTGTATGACTTACCTGAAGCTTTCTTT.

This clone was seen only once. Compared with germline, one end of the junction differs, possibly owing to a read error. The genes are TRBV7-9 and TRBJ2-2; 11 bases fit TRBD1. Germline V lookup: CDR1 SEHNR, CDR2 FQNEAQ (reference sequence). CDR3 length: 17 amino acids. CDR3: CSSSVPTGTGGTGELFF. The CDR3 coding sequence is TGTTCCAGCAGTGTCCCCACCGGGACAGGGGGCACCGGGGAGCTGTTTTTT.

This rearrangement joins TRBV4-1 to TRBJ2-2; 13 bases align to TRBD2. CDR1 and CDR2 from the germline V gene are MGHRA and YSYEKL. This CDR3 comprises 19 residues. J lost 6 bases, V lost 0 bases, and 10 bases had no gene match. CDR3 DNA sequence: TGCGCCAGCAGCCAAGAGGCCAGACTAGCGGGGGGTCGGGCCGGGGAGCTGTTTTTT. Its translation is CASSQEARLAGGRAGELFF.

J is TRBJ1-6 and V is TRBV4-1; 9 bases are a match to TRBD1. The CDR3 runs to 15 residues. Losses at the gene ends were 6 bases for V and 11 bases for J; bases not matched to a gene: 11. The V gene's germline CDR1 is MGHRA and CDR2 YSYEKL. Here the CDR3 DNA reads TGCGCCAGCAGTAGGGACAGGGAAGGGGGACCACCCCTCCACTTT. Protein: CASSRDREGGPPLHF.